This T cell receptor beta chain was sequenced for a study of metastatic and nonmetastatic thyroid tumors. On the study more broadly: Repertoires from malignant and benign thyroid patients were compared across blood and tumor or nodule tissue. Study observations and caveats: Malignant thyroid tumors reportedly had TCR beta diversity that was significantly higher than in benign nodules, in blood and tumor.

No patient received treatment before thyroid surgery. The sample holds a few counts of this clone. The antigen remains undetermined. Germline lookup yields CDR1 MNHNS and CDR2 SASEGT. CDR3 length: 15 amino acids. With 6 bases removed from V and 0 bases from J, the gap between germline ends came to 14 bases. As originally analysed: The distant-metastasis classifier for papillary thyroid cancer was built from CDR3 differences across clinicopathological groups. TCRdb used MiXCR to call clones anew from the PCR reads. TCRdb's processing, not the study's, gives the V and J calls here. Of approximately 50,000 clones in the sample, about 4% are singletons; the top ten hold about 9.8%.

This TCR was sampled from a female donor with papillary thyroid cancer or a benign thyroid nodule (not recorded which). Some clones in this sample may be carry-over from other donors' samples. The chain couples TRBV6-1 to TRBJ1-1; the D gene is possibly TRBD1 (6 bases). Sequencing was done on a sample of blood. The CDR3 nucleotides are TGTGCCAGCAGGTCCCTGGCAGGGGTGAACACTGAAGCTTTCTTT. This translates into CASRSLAGVNTEAFF.